The rows below give T cell receptor beta chains drawn from one sample of a study of vaccination and CD4 T cells after COVID-19. From the PCR reads, TCRdb called clonotypes with MiXCR, one entry per CDR3 protein. The table has under 15,000 distinct CDR3 sequences, 40% to 60% seen once. The antigens these receptors bind are not known. Sequencing was carried out using CD4+ T cells from blood, cultured in vitro. The receptors shown here come from a human donor who had recovered from COVID-19. The CDR3 runs from the conserved cysteine through the conserved F or W. The order of the fields is V gene, J gene, D gene, clone size, CDR3 protein, CDR3 DNA. A D gene is named only where the DNA matches it firmly. A row's size may be missing; if present it is once, few, many or a size class.

v_call: TRBV2; j_call: TRBJ2-2; d_call: -; clone_size: -; cdr3_aa: CASSERVSAGELFF; cdr3_nt: TGTGCCAGCAGTGAGCGGGTTTCGGCCGGGGAGCTGTTTTTT
v_call: TRBV30; j_call: TRBJ2-5; d_call: -; clone_size: few; cdr3_aa: CAWSDSGALETQYF; cdr3_nt: TGTGCCTGGAGTGACTCAGGGGCCCTAGAGACCCAGTACTTC
v_call: TRBV6-1; j_call: TRBJ2-7; d_call: TRBD2; clone_size: -; cdr3_aa: CASRVAGESSYEQYF; cdr3_nt: TGTGCCAGCAGGGTAGCGGGGGAAAGCTCCTACGAGCAGTACTTC
v_call: TRBV29-1; j_call: TRBJ1-1; d_call: -; clone_size: -; cdr3_aa: CSVCLEGGTEAFF; cdr3_nt: TGCAGCGTTTGCCTCGAAGGGGGGACTGAAGCTTTCTTT
v_call: TRBV20-1; j_call: TRBJ1-5; d_call: -; clone_size: few; cdr3_aa: CSARDQFSNQPQHF; cdr3_nt: TGCAGTGCTAGAGATCAATTTAGCAATCAGCCCCAGCATTTT
v_call: TRBV12-3/TRBV12-4; j_call: TRBJ2-2; d_call: -; clone_size: -; cdr3_aa: CASTWGHTLNTGELFF; cdr3_nt: TGTGCCAGCACCTGGGGACATACCCTAAACACCGGGGAGCTGTTTTTT
v_call: TRBV27; j_call: TRBJ1-2; d_call: -; clone_size: -; cdr3_aa: CASSFDRPSNYGYTF; cdr3_nt: TGTGCCAGCAGTTTCGACAGGCCTTCTAACTATGGCTACACCTTC
v_call: TRBV10-1; j_call: TRBJ1-2; d_call: -; clone_size: once; cdr3_aa: CASSDDPFYGYTF; cdr3_nt: TGCGCCAGCAGTGATGACCCTTTCTATGGCTACACCTTC
v_call: TRBV11-3; j_call: TRBJ2-1; d_call: -; clone_size: -; cdr3_aa: CASSAHSSYNEQFF; cdr3_nt: TGTGCCAGCAGCGCCCACAGCTCCTACAATGAGCAGTTCTTC
v_call: TRBV7-6; j_call: TRBJ2-2; d_call: -; clone_size: large; cdr3_aa: CASSLARHANTGELFF; cdr3_nt: TGTGCCAGCAGCTTAGCGCGACATGCGAACACCGGGGAGCTGTTTTTT
v_call: TRBV7-6; j_call: TRBJ2-5; d_call: TRBD2; clone_size: -; cdr3_aa: CASSLVASGGHQETQYF; cdr3_nt: TGTGCCAGCAGCTTAGTTGCTAGCGGGGGCCACCAAGAGACCCAGTACTTC
v_call: TRBV6-1; j_call: TRBJ1-2; d_call: TRBD1; clone_size: -; cdr3_aa: CASSDPTGYPNYGYTF; cdr3_nt: TGTGCCAGCAGTGACCCGACAGGGTATCCGAACTATGGCTACACCTTC
v_call: TRBV11-2; j_call: TRBJ2-3; d_call: TRBD2; clone_size: -; cdr3_aa: CASSSAGGLVDTQYF; cdr3_nt: TGTGCCAGCAGCTCAGCGGGGGGGCTTGTAGATACGCAGTATTTT
v_call: TRBV5-1; j_call: TRBJ1-2; d_call: TRBD1; clone_size: -; cdr3_aa: CASSPDRVTTGYTF; cdr3_nt: TGCGCCAGCAGCCCGGACAGGGTCACCACCGGCTACACCTTC
v_call: TRBV7-9; j_call: TRBJ2-7; d_call: TRBD1; clone_size: once; cdr3_aa: CASSNNPRDRGYEQYF; cdr3_nt: TGTGCCAGCAGCAACAATCCACGGGACAGGGGCTACGAGCAGTACTTC
v_call: TRBV11-3; j_call: TRBJ2-3; d_call: TRBD1; clone_size: -; cdr3_aa: CASSVGETGYLDTQYF; cdr3_nt: TGTGCCAGCAGCGTTGGTGAGACAGGGTATTTGGATACGCAGTATTTT
v_call: TRBV27; j_call: TRBJ1-5; d_call: -; clone_size: -; cdr3_aa: CASSLSGTNQPQHF; cdr3_nt: TGTGCCAGCAGTTTATCCGGGACGAATCAGCCCCAGCATTTT
v_call: TRBV20-1; j_call: TRBJ2-1; d_call: -; clone_size: -; cdr3_aa: CSASRGLYNEQFF; cdr3_nt: TGCAGTGCTAGCAGGGGACTATACAATGAGCAGTTCTTC
v_call: TRBV20-1; j_call: TRBJ1-6; d_call: -; clone_size: -; cdr3_aa: CSAPSGGGSPLHF; cdr3_nt: TGCAGTGCTCCTTCGGGGGGGGGTTCACCCCTCCACTTT
v_call: TRBV7-8; j_call: TRBJ1-1; d_call: TRBD1; clone_size: -; cdr3_aa: CASSYPKRQGKNTEAFF; cdr3_nt: TGTGCCAGCAGTTACCCAAAAAGACAGGGGAAGAACACTGAAGCTTTCTTT
v_call: TRBV11-3; j_call: TRBJ2-2; d_call: -; clone_size: -; cdr3_aa: CASSLDQAGDPTGELFF; cdr3_nt: TGTGCCAGCAGCTTAGATCAAGCGGGCGACCCCACCGGGGAGCTGTTTTTT
v_call: TRBV6-2/TRBV6-3; j_call: TRBJ2-1; d_call: TRBD2; clone_size: -; cdr3_aa: CASRNSGGAFNEQFF; cdr3_nt: TGTGCCAGCAGAAATAGCGGGGGGGCCTTCAATGAGCAGTTCTTC
v_call: TRBV23-1; j_call: TRBJ1-1; d_call: -; clone_size: -; cdr3_aa: CASSQSGGASVIEAFF; cdr3_nt: TGCGCCAGCAGTCAATCGGGGGGGGCTTCGGTAATAGAAGCTTTCTTT
v_call: TRBV25-1; j_call: TRBJ2-1; d_call: -; clone_size: -; cdr3_aa: CASREFTGSSYNEQFF; cdr3_nt: TGTGCCAGCAGGGAATTCACAGGGAGCTCCTACAATGAGCAGTTCTTC
v_call: TRBV4-1; j_call: TRBJ2-2; d_call: -; clone_size: few; cdr3_aa: CASSQVGSGRGELFF; cdr3_nt: TGCGCCAGCAGCCAAGTAGGGTCGGGGAGGGGGGAGCTGTTTTTT
v_call: TRBV20-1; j_call: TRBJ1-5; d_call: TRBD1; clone_size: -; cdr3_aa: CSASASLTGGNNQPQHF; cdr3_nt: TGCAGTGCCTCAGCTTCCCTAACAGGGGGGAACAATCAGCCCCAGCATTTT
v_call: TRBV6-2/TRBV6-3; j_call: TRBJ2-3; d_call: -; clone_size: medium-sized; cdr3_aa: CASSYPPRGSFTDTQYF; cdr3_nt: TGTGCCAGCAGTTACCCACCCCGGGGGAGCTTCACAGATACGCAGTATTTT
v_call: TRBV27; j_call: TRBJ1-2; d_call: -; clone_size: medium-sized; cdr3_aa: CASTFKATTTLGYTF; cdr3_nt: TGTGCCAGCACCTTTAAGGCGACCACAACACTAGGCTACACCTTC
v_call: TRBV6-1; j_call: TRBJ1-5; d_call: -; clone_size: -; cdr3_aa: CASSDWGTQEQPQHF; cdr3_nt: TGTGCCAGCAGTGATTGGGGGACGCAGGAACAGCCCCAGCATTTT
v_call: TRBV2; j_call: TRBJ1-5; d_call: -; clone_size: -; cdr3_aa: CASSVGQPQHF; cdr3_nt: TGTGCCAGCAGTGTTGGTCAGCCCCAGCATTTT
v_call: TRBV7-9; j_call: TRBJ1-3; d_call: TRBD1; clone_size: -; cdr3_aa: CASSPPGTALRNTIYF; cdr3_nt: TGTGCCAGCAGCCCCCCCGGGACAGCCCTAAGGAACACCATATATTTT
v_call: TRBV12-5; j_call: TRBJ1-1; d_call: -; clone_size: once; cdr3_aa: CASGSGGGTEAFF; cdr3_nt: TGTGCTAGTGGTTCGGGGGGGGGCACTGAAGCTTTCTTT
v_call: TRBV19; j_call: TRBJ1-2; d_call: -; clone_size: -; cdr3_aa: CASSIRGYNGYTF; cdr3_nt: TGTGCCAGTAGTATACGAGGGTATAATGGCTACACCTTC
v_call: TRBV6-1; j_call: TRBJ2-7; d_call: TRBD2; clone_size: few; cdr3_aa: CASSGRGVGYEQYF; cdr3_nt: TGTGCCAGCAGTGGACGGGGGGTAGGGTACGAGCAGTACTTC
v_call: TRBV2; j_call: TRBJ2-2; d_call: -; clone_size: few; cdr3_aa: CASSRTGIGELFF; cdr3_nt: TGTGCCAGCAGTCGGACTGGTATCGGGGAGCTGTTTTTT
v_call: TRBV7-2; j_call: TRBJ1-5; d_call: -; clone_size: -; cdr3_aa: CASSFQRGDQPQHF; cdr3_nt: TGTGCCAGCAGCTTCCAAAGGGGGGATCAGCCCCAGCATTTT
v_call: TRBV27; j_call: TRBJ2-1; d_call: TRBD2; clone_size: -; cdr3_aa: CASSYISRTSGYNEQFF; cdr3_nt: TGTGCCAGCAGCTATATAAGTAGGACTAGCGGATACAATGAGCAGTTCTTC
v_call: TRBV4-3; j_call: TRBJ1-1; d_call: -; clone_size: -; cdr3_aa: CASSLRQVFQNTEAFF; cdr3_nt: TGCGCCAGCAGCCTTCGACAGGTTTTCCAGAACACTGAAGCTTTCTTT
v_call: TRBV6-5; j_call: TRBJ1-1; d_call: -; clone_size: -; cdr3_aa: CASSLKGRGAWNTEAFF; cdr3_nt: TGTGCCAGCAGTTTGAAGGGGAGGGGGGCCTGGAACACTGAAGCTTTCTTT
v_call: TRBV19; j_call: TRBJ2-2; d_call: TRBD2; clone_size: -; cdr3_aa: CASSEDAGTSGRGELFF; cdr3_nt: TGTGCCAGTAGTGAAGACGCCGGGACTAGCGGCCGCGGGGAGCTGTTTTTT
v_call: TRBV7-2; j_call: TRBJ1-5; d_call: -; clone_size: -; cdr3_aa: CASSLARGENQPQHF; cdr3_nt: TGTGCCAGCAGCTTAGCCAGGGGTGAGAATCAGCCCCAGCATTTT
v_call: TRBV20-1; j_call: TRBJ1-4; d_call: -; clone_size: hyperexpanded; cdr3_aa: CSVTGSGEKLFF; cdr3_nt: TGCAGTGTTACCGGGAGCGGTGAAAAACTGTTTTTT
v_call: TRBV5-1; j_call: TRBJ1-2; d_call: TRBD1; clone_size: -; cdr3_aa: CASSPGDRVNYGYTF; cdr3_nt: TGCGCCAGCAGCCCAGGGGACAGGGTAAACTATGGCTACACCTTC
v_call: TRBV10-1; j_call: TRBJ1-2; d_call: -; clone_size: -; cdr3_aa: CASSTNDRDCLYGYTF; cdr3_nt: TGCGCCAGCAGCACCAACGACCGGGACTGTCTGTATGGCTACACCTTC
v_call: TRBV29-1; j_call: TRBJ2-2; d_call: TRBD1; clone_size: few; cdr3_aa: CSVGQGFTGELFF; cdr3_nt: TGCAGCGTTGGACAGGGATTCACCGGGGAGCTGTTTTTT